Listed here are 30 T cell receptor beta chains from one sample, sequenced in a study of identical twins. TCRdb reprocessed the 5' RACE reads via MiXCR and lists one record per CDR3 protein. The table shows under 1 million distinct CDR3 sequences, with 10% to 15% occurring only once. This sample was also put to use in a study of yellow fever vaccine responses in identical twins.

The sample taken for sequencing was PBMCs. These TCRs come from a woman aged 18-29 years in good health.

The chain joins TRBV5-7 to TRBJ2-1; possibly TRBD1 for D (6 bases). TRBV5-7 is an ORF; its function is uncertain. V lost 4 bases to trimming and J lost 14 bases, with 10 bases between them. This CDR3 has 10 amino acids. The CDR3 spells CASSLRGEFF. For the CDR3, the DNA is TGTGCCAGCAGCCTCAGGGGTGAGTTCTTC.

This clonotype was detected a few times. The chain has TRBV24-1 and TRBJ2-1, with 8 bases identical to TRBD2. The V and J ends lost 4 bases and 6 bases, in that order; junction bases with no gene match: 7. This CDR3 is built from 15 residues. CDR1 KGHDR and CDR2 SFDVKD come from the germline V gene. CDR3 sequence reads: CATSDPGLGINEQFF. The DNA for the CDR3 is TGTGCCACCAGTGACCCGGGACTAGGGATCAATGAGCAGTTCTTC.

This clonotype came up a few times. This rearrangement joins TRBV12-3 or TRBV12-4 to TRBJ2-7, with TRBD1 as a possible D gene (5 bases). V gave up 7 bases and J gave up 3 bases, with 13 bases separating them. The CDR3 runs to 13 residues. CDR3 sequence: CASTGSTNYEQYF. DNA of the CDR3: TGTGCCAGCACAGGGTCGACGAACTACGAGCAGTACTTC.

This clonotype has a count of ten or more. CDR3 nucleotides: TGTGCCAGCAGTCCCTTAGAGAGGGGCCTCGGGGGCCGGATGAACACTGAAGCTTTCTTT. It is translated as CASSPLERGLGGRMNTEAFF. The chain uses TRBV12-3 or TRBV12-4 and TRBJ1-1; tentative D call: TRBD1 (6 bases). This CDR3 has 20 amino acids. The germline V and J ends were trimmed by 5 bases and 0 bases, with 28 bases remaining between them.

This clonotype was detected many times. The J gene is TRBJ2-5, the V gene TRBV12-3 or TRBV12-4; 8 positions match TRBD1. The CDR3 runs to 14 residues. Trimming removed 5 bases from V and 4 bases from J; junction bases left unmatched: 6. CDR3 sequence (DNA): TGTGCCAGCAGTAATCTCGGACAGGGAGAGACCCAGTACTTC. Translating it yields CASSNLGQGETQYF.

There are many counts of this clonotype. The V and J genes are TRBV20-1 and TRBJ2-3; D is tentatively TRBD1 or TRBD2 (6 bases each). CDR1 DFQATT and CDR2 SNEGSKA come from the germline V gene (reference sequence). This CDR3 is built from 14 residues. Trimming cost V 2 bases and J 5 bases, with 14 bases left between them. Written as DNA, the CDR3 is TGCAGTGCTAGAAGGGGGGCCTCCATAGATACGCAGTATTTT. This sequence encodes CSARRGASIDTQYF.

In this sample, this clonotype turned up a few times. The rearrangement links TRBV20-1 to TRBJ2-3; D may match TRBD1 or TRBD2 (5 bases each). This CDR3 has 16 amino acids. Germline V CDR1 and CDR2: DFQATT, SNEGSKA (reference sequence). V dropped 1 base and J dropped 3 bases, with 17 bases sitting between them. In nucleotides, the CDR3 is TGCAGTGCTAGAGTGGGGACCCTAGTACCGACAGATACGCAGTATTTT. Protein: CSARVGTLVPTDTQYF.

The V and J genes are TRBV3-1 and TRBJ2-7; unclear D gene. Trimming removed 0 bases at V and 0 bases at J, with 9 bases between. CDR3 length: 15 residues. CDR1 and CDR2 (germline): LGHDT, YNNKEL (reference sequence). The CDR3 reads CASSQDYPSSYEQYF. DNA for the CDR3: TGTGCCAGCAGCCAAGACTACCCTTCCTCCTACGAGCAGTACTTC.

CDR3 sequence: CASSLSTLNPGYGYTF. In DNA, the CDR3 is TGTGCCAGCAGCTTGTCTACCTTAAATCCGGGCTATGGCTACACCTTC. V and J are TRBV5-5 and TRBJ1-2; D ambiguous. The CDR3 runs to 16 residues. Germline lookup yields CDR1 SGHKS and CDR2 YYEKEE (reference sequence). Trimming pared 1 base from V and 4 bases from J, leaving 17 bases between.

This clonotype appeared a few times. DNA of the CDR3: TGTGCCAGCACGACAGGGATTGTCGCAGATACGCAGTATTTT. Translation: CASTTGIVADTQYF. The V gene is TRBV25-1, the J gene TRBJ2-3, with 7 bases that match TRBD1. Germline CDR1 MGHDK, CDR2 SYGVNS. The J segment lost 4 bases and the V segment lost 7 bases, leaving 8 bases of the junction unmatched. The CDR3 totals 14 residues. The full variable domain, in which reference TRBV25-1 and TRBJ2-3 provide the parts outside the CDR3, is EADIYQTPRYLVIGTGKKITLECSQTMGHDKMYWYQQDPGMELHLIHYSYGVNSTEKGDLSSESTVSRIRTEHFPLTLESARPSHTSQYLCASTTGIVADTQYFGPGTRLTVL.

This clonotype was seen only once. The chain recombines TRBV12-3 or TRBV12-4 with TRBJ2-5, with 14 bases identical to TRBD2. The V gene end was trimmed by 7 bases and the J gene end by 1 base; junction bases not matched to a gene: 14. There are 19 residues in the CDR3. CDR3 DNA sequence: TGTGCCAGCACCTTGTGGACTAGCGGGAGGCCTACCGTCCAAGAGACCCAGTACTTC. Amino acids: CASTLWTSGRPTVQETQYF.

This clonotype was observed a few times. The gene calls are TRBV14 and TRBJ1-2; no clear D. V was cut by 0 bases and J by 5 bases, with 4 bases left in between. The CDR3 loop spans 12 amino acids. Germline lookup yields CDR1 SGHDN and CDR2 FVKESK. CDR3 sequence reads: CASSQDWYGYTF. CDR3 DNA sequence: TGTGCCAGCAGCCAAGATTGGTATGGCTACACCTTC.

This clonotype was counted at least ten times. The rearrangement links TRBV12-3 or TRBV12-4 to TRBJ1-5; TRBD1 might be the D (5 bases). This CDR3 is built from 16 residues. Between the trimmed V and J ends, which lost 1 base and 4 bases, there was a span of 14 bases. This CDR3 is CASSLVTAIGNQPQHF. DNA of the CDR3: TGTGCCAGCAGTTTAGTGACAGCAATAGGGAATCAGCCCCAGCATTTT.

This clonotype was recorded at least ten times. This chain uses TRBV6-5 with TRBJ1-2, with D hard to call. Germline loops: CDR1 MNHEY, CDR2 SVGAGI. The CDR3 loop spans 11 amino acids. Trimming pared 11 bases from V and 3 bases from J, leaving 10 bases between. CDR3 residues: CAVGRDYGYTF. CDR3 DNA sequence: TGTGCCGTAGGGAGGGACTATGGCTACACCTTC.

The chain couples TRBV6-5 to TRBJ2-3, with 9 nucleotides matching TRBD1. CDR3 length: 16 residues. The V and J ends lost 4 bases and 0 bases, in that order; junction bases with no gene match: 5. Germline CDR1 and CDR2: MNHEY and SVGAGI. The CDR3 sequence: CASSSGGTGSTDTQYF. The DNA of the CDR3 is TGTGCCAGCAGTTCCGGGGGGACAGGGAGCACAGATACGCAGTATTTT.

The chain links TRBV3-1 to TRBJ2-3; 10 nucleotides align to TRBD2. Trimming cost V 4 bases and J 3 bases; bases outside gene matches: 7. The CDR3 is made up of 16 amino acids. Germline values: CDR1 LGHDT, CDR2 YNNKEL (reference sequence). The CDR3 coding sequence is TGTGCCAGCAGCCCCCTGGCTAGCGGGAGAACAGATACGCAGTATTTT. This sequence encodes CASSPLASGRTDTQYF.

This sequence joins TRBV11-3 and TRBJ2-5; 7 nucleotides line up with TRBD1. The CDR3 length is 13 residues. Trimming cost V 5 bases and J 5 bases; bases outside gene matches: 5. Germline assignment: CDR1 SGHNT and CDR2 YENEEA. The DNA of the CDR3 is TGTGCCAGCAGCCAGGGGGTTAAGGAGACCCAGTACTTC. Encoded protein: CASSQGVKETQYF.

Regarding this clonotype: This sequence may be a read error, since a much larger clone differs from it by one base. The chain combines TRBV5-6 with TRBJ2-2, with TRBD2 matching 8 bases. In germline, CDR1 is SGHDT, CDR2 YYEEEE. The CDR3 is made up of 18 amino acids. The CDR3 coding sequence is TGTGCCAGCAACTTGGCCCCCGGGCTAGCGGGCTACACCGGGGAGCTGTTTTTT. Translating it yields CASNLAPGLAGYTGELFF.

This clonotype has more than one count but fewer than ten. The chain uses TRBV7-9 and TRBJ2-7; D is tentatively TRBD1 or TRBD2 (6 bases each). V was pared by 5 bases and J by 0 bases, with 14 bases between. The germline V gene encodes CDR1 SEHNR and CDR2 FQNEAQ (reference sequence). The CDR3 has 15 residues. The DNA for the CDR3 is TGTGCCAGCAGCCGACCGGGGGCAGCCTCCTACGAGCAGTACTTC. It codes for CASSRPGAASYEQYF.

The chain employs TRBV10-3 and TRBJ1-6, with 8 bases aligning to TRBD1. Losses at the gene ends were 5 bases for V and 7 bases for J; bases not matched to a gene: 7. CDR3 length: 15 residues. Looked up from germline, CDR1 is ENHRY and CDR2 is SYGVKD. DNA for the CDR3: TGTGCCATCAGTCCTGACAGGGGAGGCAATTCACCCCTCCACTTT. It codes for CAISPDRGGNSPLHF.

This clonotype was observed at least ten times. The CDR3 reads CASSFSGTDNQPQHF. The CDR3 DNA reads TGCGCCAGCAGCTTCTCCGGGACAGACAATCAGCCCCAGCATTTT. The chain joins TRBV5-1 to TRBJ1-5, with TRBD1 identical over 7 bases. This CDR3 comprises 15 residues. Losses at the gene ends were 2 bases for V and 3 bases for J; bases not matched to a gene: 5. Germline V gene sequence: CDR1 SGHRS, CDR2 YFSETQ.

The chain links TRBV15 to TRBJ2-5; no reliable D call. The length of the CDR3 is 15 residues. Looked up from germline, CDR1 is LNHNV and CDR2 is YYDKDF (reference sequence). The V gene lost 3 bases and the J gene lost 1 base, with 12 bases spanning the gap. The CDR3 reads CATSRSFRAQETQYF. DNA of the CDR3: TGTGCCACCAGCAGGTCATTCCGGGCCCAAGAGACCCAGTACTTC.

This clonotype was counted a few times. This rearrangement joins TRBV6-2 or TRBV6-3 to TRBJ1-2; TRBD1 might be the D (6 bases). This CDR3 is 20 amino acids long. Germline V gives CDR1 MNHEY, CDR2 SVGEGT. Trimming pared 7 bases from V and 3 bases from J, leaving 33 bases between. The chain's CDR3 is CASTGQGGGLKLSPDYGYTF. The CDR3 bases are TGTGCCAGCACCGGCCAGGGAGGGGGGCTAAAACTCTCCCCCGACTATGGCTACACCTTC.

The rearrangement links TRBV4-1 to TRBJ2-1, with TRBD1 as a possible D gene (6 bases). Trimming removed 4 bases from V and 6 bases from J, with 19 bases in between. The V gene's germline CDR1 is MGHRA and CDR2 YSYEKL. This CDR3 region has 16 residues. DNA for the CDR3: TGCGCCAGCAGCCTGACCTGGGACACGAACGTCAATGAGCAGTTCTTC. This encodes CASSLTWDTNVNEQFF.

The sample holds a few counts of this clonotype. This sequence joins TRBV11-2 and TRBJ2-2; possible D gene TRBD1, 6 bases. CDR1 is SGHAT and CDR2 is FQNNGV in the germline V gene. The CDR3 covers 16 residues. V gave up 3 bases and J gave up 2 bases, with 13 bases separating them. CDR3 protein: CASSFSGGHNTGELFF. The CDR3 nucleotides read TGTGCCAGCAGCTTCTCTGGGGGCCATAACACCGGGGAGCTGTTTTTT.

The rearrangement uses TRBV7-2 and TRBJ2-3, with 9 positions matching TRBD2. V trimming: 5 bases; J trimming: 2 bases; junction bases outside the gene matches: 8. Looked up from germline, CDR1 is SGHTA and CDR2 is FQGNSA. The CDR3 extends over 16 amino acids. The CDR3 protein is CASSRQPSGVTDTQYF. As DNA, the CDR3 is TGTGCCAGCAGCCGCCAACCTAGCGGGGTCACAGATACGCAGTATTTT.

This chain links TRBV20-1 with TRBJ1-5; the match to TRBD1 covers 7 bases. Germline CDR1 is DFQATT and CDR2 is SNEGSKA (reference sequence). With V trimmed by 6 bases and J by 7 bases, 9 bases remained unmatched. The CDR3 consists of 13 residues. As DNA, the CDR3 is TGCAGTGCCCCAGGGGGTTCAGGACAGCCCCAGCATTTT. Translated, it gives CSAPGGSGQPQHF.

The chain's CDR3 is CASSPPGGVSMNTEAFF. CDR3 DNA sequence: TGTGCCAGCAGCCCCCCCGGGGGGGTATCGATGAACACTGAAGCTTTCTTT. The J gene is TRBJ1-1, the V gene TRBV3-1; tentatively, D is TRBD1 (5 bases). There are 17 residues in the CDR3. CDR1 and CDR2 (germline): LGHDT, YNNKEL (reference sequence). Between the trimmed V and J ends, which lost 4 bases and 0 bases, there was a span of 18 bases.

This clonotype was detected a few times. This chain links TRBV9 with TRBJ1-3; no firm D call. Germline CDR1 and CDR2: SGDLS and YYNGEE. The CDR3 totals 15 residues. The germline V and J ends were trimmed by 4 bases and 2 bases, with 13 bases remaining between them. The CDR3 loop is CASSPGAVAGNTIYF. The CDR3 DNA follows: TGTGCCAGCAGCCCCGGCGCAGTAGCTGGAAACACCATATATTTT.

V gene TRBV5-1 combines with J gene TRBJ2-1; D perhaps matches TRBD2 (6 bases). The V gene lost 1 base and the J gene lost 4 bases, with 12 bases spanning the gap. Germline V gene lookup returns CDR1 SGHRS and CDR2 YFSETQ. The CDR3 totals 15 residues. The CDR3, as DNA: TGCGCCAGCAGCTTGCCGGGGGTCAGTTACAATGAGCAGTTCTTC. Protein sequence: CASSLPGVSYNEQFF.